Each of the 20 T cell receptor beta chains below was sequenced from the same sample in a study of metastatic and nonmetastatic thyroid tumors. TCRdb recomputed clones from the PCR reads via MiXCR. The sample has roughly 19,000 clones, more than 20% seen once. Thyroid surgery had not been preceded by any treatment in any patient. What was sequenced was tumor tissue. All receptors come from a female donor with papillary thyroid cancer or a benign thyroid nodule (not recorded which). Some clones in this sample may be carry-over from other donors' samples.

The table lists this clone with a few counts. The chain combines TRBV28 with TRBJ2-7, with 11 positions matching TRBD2. V was clipped by 6 bases and J by 3 bases; unmatched bases: 7. The length of the CDR3 is 15 residues. Germline loops: CDR1 MDHEN, CDR2 SYDVKM. Here the CDR3 reads CASRNLAGGIYEQYF. The CDR3 nucleotides are TGTGCCAGCAGGAACCTAGCGGGAGGCATCTACGAGCAGTACTTC.

Within the sample, this clone is medium-sized. The chain carries TRBV19 and TRBJ1-2; D remains ambiguous. Germline lookup yields CDR1 LNHDA and CDR2 SQIVND (reference sequence). V was pared by 5 bases and J by 8 bases, with 21 bases between. The CDR3 is 15 residues long. CDR3 loop: CASSLIPTGRGGYTF. The CDR3 DNA follows: TGTGCCAGTAGTCTTATTCCCACTGGCCGTGGGGGCTACACCTTC. Full variable domain (outside the CDR3, taken from reference TRBV19 and TRBJ1-2): DGGITQSPKYLFRKEGQNVTLSCEQNLNHDAMYWYRQDPGQGLRLIYYSQIVNDFQKGDIAEGYSVSREKKESFPLTVTSAQKNPTAFYLCASSLIPTGRGGYTFGSGTRLTVV.

This clone appeared many times. This chain joins TRBV4-2 and TRBJ2-3, with 14 bases matching TRBD2. V trimming: 4 bases; J trimming: 3 bases; junction bases outside the gene matches: 6. The germline gives CDR1 LGHNA, CDR2 YNFKEQ. The CDR3 has 17 amino acids. The chain's CDR3 is CASSRGGLAGGTDTQYF. As DNA, the CDR3 is TGTGCCAGCAGCCGAGGAGGACTAGCGGGAGGAACAGATACGCAGTATTTT.

This clone is categorized as medium-sized. The chain links TRBV6-1 to TRBJ2-7; TRBD1 matches at 10 bases. Germline V gene lookup returns CDR1 MNHNS and CDR2 SASEGT. Trimming at V came to 4 bases and at J to 5 bases, leaving 5 bases not matched to a gene. The CDR3 has 14 residues. The CDR3 DNA follows: TGTGCCAGCAGTGCGACAGGGGGCGGTGACGAGCAGTACTTC. This sequence encodes CASSATGGGDEQYF.

The V gene is TRBV11-1, the J gene TRBJ1-5, with 7 bases lining up with TRBD1. The germline V gene has CDR1 SGHAT and CDR2 FQDESV (reference sequence). The CDR3 extends over 18 amino acids. The V gene end was trimmed by 4 bases and the J gene end by 0 bases; junction bases not matched to a gene: 12. Written as DNA, the CDR3 is TGTGCCAGCAGCTCGTGGGTACAGGGGCCTATTAGCAATCAGCCCCAGCATTTT. The encoded protein is CASSSWVQGPISNQPQHF.

This clone was seen many times. A read error may be the cause here, since a much bigger clone is one base away. The same CDR3 is also encoded by other DNA sequences in this sample. The chain's CDR3 is CAISSRGTSGNNEQFF. Written as DNA, the CDR3 is TGTGCCATCAGCTCCCGGGGGACTAGCGGTAACAATGAGCAGTTCTTC. The chain carries TRBV10-3 and TRBJ2-1, with 11 bases fitting TRBD2. This CDR3 spans 16 amino acids. J gave up 5 bases and V 6 bases, and 9 bases lay outside the gene matches. The germline gives CDR1 ENHRY, CDR2 SYGVKD.

The rearrangement uses TRBV25-1 and TRBJ2-3; 8 bases line up with TRBD2. CDR3 length: 20 residues. V was clipped by 6 bases and J by 4 bases; unmatched bases: 24. Germline values: CDR1 MGHDK, CDR2 SYGVNS. In DNA form, the CDR3 reads TGTGCCAGCAGCCCATCTTGGACCCTTCGGACTAGCCGGTATGCAGATACGCAGTATTTT. The encoded protein is CASSPSWTLRTSRYADTQYF. Full variable domain (rest looked up from reference TRBV25-1 and TRBJ2-3): EADIYQTPRYLVIGTGKKITLECSQTMGHDKMYWYQQDPGMELHLIHYSYGVNSTEKGDLSSESTVSRIRTEHFPLTLESARPSHTSQYLCASSPSWTLRTSRYADTQYFGPGTRLTVL.

This clone was counted ten times or more. Possible read error: a much larger clone is one base away. The chain is built from TRBV10-3 and TRBJ2-7; D is perhaps TRBD2 (5 bases). Germline CDR1 is ENHRY and CDR2 is SYGVKD. The CDR3 covers 14 residues. The DNA of the CDR3 is TGTGCCATCGGTGAGGAGGAACTTTCCTACGAGCAGTACTTC. The encoded protein is CAIGEEELSYEQYF.

J is TRBJ2-7 and V is TRBV5-4; D call uncertain. Trimming removed 0 bases from V and 6 bases from J, with 7 bases in between. The germline CDR1 and CDR2 sequences are SGHNT and YYREEE (reference sequence). There are 12 residues in the CDR3. The CDR3 region is CASSLDAGEQYF. The CDR3 nucleotides are TGTGCCAGCAGCTTGGACGCCGGCGAGCAGTACTTC.

This clone was counted between two and nine times. The chain is built from TRBV28 and TRBJ1-4; TRBD1 matches 9 bases. Germline V gene lookup returns CDR1 MDHEN and CDR2 SYDVKM. With 5 bases clipped from V and 2 bases from J, the junction kept 6 bases outside the gene matches. This CDR3 spans 16 amino acids. The CDR3 protein is CASSRPGTGTNEKLFF. The CDR3 nucleotides read TGTGCCAGCAGTCGCCCGGGGACAGGGACTAATGAAAAACTGTTTTTT.

This clone is a singleton in its sample. The chain has TRBV3-1 and TRBJ2-5, with D perhaps matching TRBD2 (5 bases). The CDR3 sequence is 15 residues long. Trimming took off 4 bases at V and 4 bases at J, with 16 bases between the two ends. In germline, CDR1 is LGHDT, CDR2 YNNKEL (reference sequence). The CDR3 DNA reads TGTGCCAGCAGCCTCCTAGCTGGAGGTGGAGAGACCCAGTACTTC. It specifies CASSLLAGGGETQYF.

A word on this clone: The junction departs from the called germline gene at one end, perhaps through a read error. This chain links TRBV19 with TRBJ1-3; D call uncertain. This CDR3 comprises 15 residues. Germline V gene sequence: CDR1 LNHDA, CDR2 SQIVND (reference sequence). CDR3 residues: CAISISVASGNTIYF. CDR3 DNA sequence: TGTGCCATTAGTATCAGTGTTGCCTCTGGAAACACCATATATTTT.

The chain has TRBV2 and TRBJ1-3; maybe TRBD1 (6 bases). The V end lost 8 bases, the J end lost 1 base, and 12 bases lay between the germline ends. CDR3 length: 14 residues. The germline V gene has CDR1 SNHLY and CDR2 FYNNEI. In nucleotides, the CDR3 is TGTGCCAGCCACAGGGTTTTGTCTGGAAACACCATATATTTT. Translating gives CASHRVLSGNTIYF.

Concerning this clone itself: At one of its ends the junction is not consistent with the germline gene, which may arise from a read error. At the DNA level, this CDR3 is encoded by other sequences in the same sample as well. The chain recombines TRBV2 with TRBJ2-2; no clear D gene. The CDR3 extends over 14 amino acids. Germline lookup yields CDR1 SNHLY and CDR2 FYNNEI. In DNA, the CDR3 is TGTGCCAGCAGTCCGAGACCCTACACAGGGGAGCTGTTTTTT. It is translated as CASSPRPYTGELFF.

The V gene is TRBV20-1, the J gene TRBJ2-5; D is unresolved. This CDR3 spans 10 amino acids. From germline, CDR1 is DFQATT and CDR2 SNEGSKA (reference sequence). Trimming pared 3 bases from V and 5 bases from J, leaving 4 bases between. The CDR3 sequence is CSARRETQYF. The DNA of the CDR3 is TGCAGTGCTAGGAGGGAGACCCAGTACTTC.

The chain couples TRBV6-1 to TRBJ2-2; 12 bases line up with TRBD2. CDR1 is MNHNS and CDR2 is SASEGT in the germline V gene. This CDR3 comprises 16 residues. J lost 1 base, V lost 4 bases, and 1 base had no gene match. In nucleotides, the CDR3 is TGTGCCAGCAGTGGACTAGCGGGGGTGAACACCGGGGAGCTGTTTTTT. This sequence encodes CASSGLAGVNTGELFF.

The V call is TRBV5-1, the J call TRBJ2-1; TRBD2 matches 11 bases. From germline, CDR1 is SGHRS and CDR2 YFSETQ. There are 15 residues in the CDR3. J lost 6 bases, V lost 6 bases, and 8 bases had no gene match. CDR3 protein: CASTLAGDSGNEQFF. Written as DNA, the CDR3 is TGCGCCAGCACACTAGCGGGAGATTCGGGCAATGAGCAGTTCTTC. The whole variable domain, filled in from reference TRBV5-1 and TRBJ2-1, reads KAGVTQTPRYLIKTRGQQVTLSCSPISGHRSVSWYQQTPGQGLQFLFEYFSETQRNKGNFPGRFSGRQFSNSRSEMNVSTLELGDSALYLCASTLAGDSGNEQFFGPGTRLTVL.

This rearrangement joins TRBV6-5 to TRBJ2-7, with TRBD1 as a possible D gene (6 bases). The V end lost 0 bases, the J end lost 5 bases, and 20 bases lay between the germline ends. Germline lookup yields CDR1 MNHEY and CDR2 SVGAGI. This CDR3 contains 17 residues. CDR3 residues: CASSYSTRYPRGNEQYF. The CDR3 DNA follows: TGTGCCAGCAGTTACTCCACCCGATACCCTAGGGGGAACGAGCAGTACTTC.

The rearrangement links TRBV6-1 to TRBJ1-4, with a tentative D call TRBD1 (5 bases). Germline CDR1 is MNHNS and CDR2 is SASEGT. This CDR3 spans 14 amino acids. V was clipped by 7 bases and J by 7 bases, with 16 bases between them. CDR3 DNA: TGTGCCAGCATGCCGGGAGGGGAGTTTGAAAAACTGTTTTTT. It codes for CASMPGGEFEKLFF.

The gene calls are TRBV20-1 and TRBJ1-2, with a weak D call TRBD1 (6 bases). Germline CDR1 is DFQATT and CDR2 is SNEGSKA (reference sequence). The CDR3 is 17 residues long. Trimming removed 3 bases from V and 4 bases from J, with 24 bases in between. The CDR3 nucleotides read TGCAGTGCTAGTCCCCTGTTTGTCGTAGGACAGACCTATGGCTACACCTTC. Translated: CSASPLFVVGQTYGYTF.